The present T cell receptor beta chain was sequenced within a study of blood T cell repertoires in COVID-19. In the original processing: Amplifying reference gene primers gave estimates of nucleated cell counts. The assay was immunoSEQ multiplex PCR, and TCRdb's table has in-frame clones only and misses some. V, J and clone size derive from that table, while D and trimming were established from the DNA sequence. The table lists some 270,000 clones, approximately 88% of them singletons. This clonotype was obtained from a man aged 50-59 years with acute or convalescent COVID-19. The sequencing input was peripheral blood.

CDR3 sequence (DNA): TGCAGCGTTGGTAAATTAAGGGGGGGGGAGACCCAGTACTTC. Protein product: CSVGKLRGGETQYF. The chain uses TRBV29-1 and TRBJ2-5; tentatively, D is TRBD2 (7 bases). CDR1 is SQVTM, CDR2 ANQGSEA, per germline. V lost 4 bases, J lost 5 bases, and 17 bases lay in between. The CDR3 spans 14 residues.